One sample yielded the 5 T cell receptor beta chains listed below, sequenced in a study of T-cell reconstitution after alpha-beta-depleted transplantation in children. The library targeted TCRbeta and was prepared with unique molecular identifiers. Using its own MiXCR run on the PCR reads, TCRdb lists one record per CDR3 protein. The sample has more than 120,000 distinct CDR3 sequences, about 9% seen once. Sequencing used PBMCs, mostly from graft donor cells, obtained 180 days after TCRalphabeta/CD19-depleted stem cell transplant. The receptors were sampled from a female patient aged 2 to 10 who had a stem cell transplant for congenital amegakaryocytic thrombocytopenia, so the T cells may come from the graft donor.

This clonotype was detected many times. The chain recombines TRBV20-1 with TRBJ1-2; 8 nucleotides align to TRBD1. The germline gives CDR1 DFQATT, CDR2 SNEGSKA (reference sequence). Unmatched junction bases numbered 5, after V lost 1 base and J lost 4 bases. This CDR3 is 14 amino acids long. CDR3 loop: CSARAGQESYGYTF. The DNA for the CDR3 is TGCAGTGCTAGAGCGGGACAGGAGTCCTATGGCTACACCTTC.

This clonotype was counted a few times. The chain uses TRBV18 and TRBJ1-4; D gene unclear. This CDR3 has 14 amino acids. Germline V gives CDR1 KGHSH, CDR2 LQKENI. V lost 3 bases and J lost 5, with 10 bases in between. This CDR3 reads CASSPMTGNEKLFF. CDR3 in DNA: TGTGCCAGCTCACCTATGACGGGGAATGAAAAACTGTTTTTT.

The chain employs TRBV21-1 and TRBJ1-2. TRBV21-1 is assigned pseudogene status. This CDR3 has 15 amino acids. The CDR3 nucleotides are TGTGCCAGCAGCTCGCTCGGACGGTGGACCTATGGCTACACCTTC. Translating gives CASSSLGRWTYGYTF.

This clonotype was detected ten times or more. The V gene is TRBV6-1, the J gene TRBJ1-4, with 9 bases identical to TRBD1. The CDR3 consists of 15 residues. With 4 bases clipped from V and 3 bases from J, the junction kept 3 bases outside the gene matches. Germline CDR1 is MNHNS and CDR2 is SASEGT. The CDR3 DNA reads TGTGCCAGCAGTGTCGGGACAGGGCCTAATGAAAAACTGTTTTTT. Protein sequence: CASSVGTGPNEKLFF.

This clonotype was observed a few times. The chain joins TRBV7-6 to TRBJ2-7, with D possibly matching TRBD1 (5 bases). This CDR3 contains 13 residues. Germline CDR1 and CDR2: SGHVS and FNYEAQ. The V gene lost 4 bases and the J gene lost 4 bases, with 11 bases spanning the gap. Here the CDR3 DNA reads TGTGCCAGCAGCTCGGCAGGGTCTTACGAGCAGTACTTC. This sequence encodes CASSSAGSYEQYF.